A selection of T cell receptor beta chains follows, all from one sample in a study of cytomegalovirus exposure and HLA in healthy donors. Clones were read by immunoSEQ multiplex PCR, and TCRdb kept only the in-frame ones, dropping some. Here the sample spans about 330,000 clones, 87% being singletons. Sequences were obtained from PBMCs. The receptors derive from a woman in her twenties or thirties in good health and CMV-seropositive. The CDR3 runs from the conserved cysteine through the conserved F or W. A D gene is named only where the DNA matches it firmly. Only some rows state a clone size, as once, few, many or a class for expanded clones.

V gene	D gene	J gene	clone size	CDR3 DNA	CDR3 protein
TRBV4-3	-	TRBJ2-6	-	TGCGCCAGCAGCCAAGATCCGGACTCTGGGGCCAACGTCCTGACTTTC	CASSQDPDSGANVLTF
TRBV19	-	TRBJ2-3	few	TGTGCCTCGGCCCCGGGGGGCCTGTCGCAGTATTTT	CASAPGGLSQYF
TRBV9	-	TRBJ1-1	-	TGTGCCAGCAGCTCCGCCGTGGCAGGATCGGTGAACACTGAAGCTTTCTTT	CASSSAVAGSVNTEAFF
TRBV28	-	TRBJ2-7	few	TGTGCCAGCAATTTGGGGAGCCTACCCTACGAGCAGTACTTC	CASNLGSLPYEQYF
TRBV6-1	TRBD2	TRBJ2-7	-	TGTGCCAGCAGTGTTATTCTAGCGGGAAGCGACTACGAGCAGTACTTC	CASSVILAGSDYEQYF
TRBV6-6	-	TRBJ2-1	-	TGTGCCAGCTCCACCTACAATGAGCAGTTCTTC	CASSTYNEQFF
TRBV30	TRBD2	TRBJ2-7	-	TGTGCCTGGAGTGTGGGAGGGGCCAGCTCCTACGAGCAGTACTTC	CAWSVGGASSYEQYF
TRBV7-9	TRBD1	TRBJ1-2	-	TGTGCCAGCAGGCCCCAGGGGGTTGACTATGGCTACACCTTC	CASRPQGVDYGYTF
TRBV28	-	TRBJ2-1	-	TGTGTAGTGGGAGGCAATGAGCAGTTCTTC	CVVGGNEQFF
TRBV4-2	-	TRBJ2-7	-	TGTGCCAGCAGCCAAGAGTACAGGGTCACCTACGAGCAGTACTTC	CASSQEYRVTYEQYF
TRBV28	-	TRBJ1-5	once	TGTGCCAGCAGTTTAGAAGGTGGCAATCAGCCCCAGCATTTT	CASSLEGGNQPQHF
TRBV2	-	TRBJ2-1	-	TGTGCCAGCAGTGTTCAGTCGACCTCTTACAATGAGCAGTTCTTC	CASSVQSTSYNEQFF
TRBV6-1	-	TRBJ2-2	once	TGTGCCAGCAGTAAGGGGATTGAAGCCGGGGAGCTGTTTTTT	CASSKGIEAGELFF
TRBV27	-	TRBJ1-1	once	TGTGCCAGCAGTTTGGGGATCCCCTCAGGCACTGAAGCTTTCTTT	CASSLGIPSGTEAFF
TRBV27	-	TRBJ1-6	-	TGTGCCAGCAGTTTTCTACACCACTATAATTCACCCCTCCACTTT	CASSFLHHYNSPLHF
TRBV9	-	TRBJ2-2	-	TGTGCCAGCAGCGTTTACGAGACCGGGGAGCTGTTTTTT	CASSVYETGELFF
TRBV15	-	TRBJ2-3	once	TGTGCCACCGGGACCGGATCTCCCAACAGGGTTGGTTGGGCAGATACGCAGTATTTT	CATGTGSPNRVGWADTQYF
TRBV6-5	TRBD1	TRBJ1-2	-	TGTGCCAGCAGTTATGACAGGGTTGATGGTGGCTACACCTTC	CASSYDRVDGGYTF
TRBV9	TRBD1	TRBJ2-7	-	TGTGCCAGCAGCGGAAGGGACAGCTCCTACGAGCAGTACTTC	CASSGRDSSYEQYF
TRBV9	TRBD1	TRBJ2-3	once	TGTGCCAGCAGCGCCCCAGGGACAGGGGGCACAGATACGCAGTATTTT	CASSAPGTGGTDTQYF
TRBV27	-	TRBJ1-2	-	TGTGCCAGCAGGTCGACCACGGACTATGGCTACACCTTC	CASRSTTDYGYTF
TRBV15	TRBD2	TRBJ2-1	-	TGTGCCACCAGCAGAGATCCTAGCGGGGTCTACAATGAGCAGTTCTTC	CATSRDPSGVYNEQFF
TRBV25-1	-	TRBJ1-5	-	TGTGCCAGCAGTGACAGGGTCAATCAGCCCCAGCATTTT	CASSDRVNQPQHF
TRBV27	-	TRBJ1-6	-	TGTGCCAGCAGTTTCCCGAATTCACCCCTCCACTTT	CASSFPNSPLHF
TRBV4-3	-	TRBJ2-3	-	TGCGCCAGCAGCCAAGAGTCCTTGGATACGCAGTATTTT	CASSQESLDTQYF
TRBV5-4	-	TRBJ2-1	few	TGTGCCAGCAGCTCTGTTAGTGGGAATGAGCAGTTCTTC	CASSSVSGNEQFF
TRBV27	-	TRBJ1-1	-	TGTGCCAGCAGTCTGGGCCTGTTCACTGAAGCTTTCTTT	CASSLGLFTEAFF
TRBV7-9	-	TRBJ2-1	-	TGTGCCAGCAGCACTAGTTCCGGGGGTGGACGCTACAATGAGCAGTTCTTC	CASSTSSGGGRYNEQFF
TRBV2	TRBD1	TRBJ2-7	-	TGTGCCAGCAGTAGAACAGGGGTTGGCTACGAGCAGTACTTC	CASSRTGVGYEQYF
TRBV27	-	TRBJ2-7	-	TGTGCCAGCAGCCAACCCTACGAGCAGTACTTC	CASSQPYEQYF
TRBV7-3	TRBD2	TRBJ2-2	-	TGTGCCAGCAGCTCTACTAGCGGGAACACCGGGGAGCTGTTTTTT	CASSSTSGNTGELFF
TRBV7-8	-	TRBJ2-7	few	TGTGCCAGCAGCTGGGGGCCTGGGGGTACGAGTGAGCAGTACTTC	CASSWGPGGTSEQYF
TRBV4-1	-	TRBJ1-4	once	TGCGCCAGCAGCCAAGAACTCCGCTTGGGGCGGGATGAAAAACTGTTTTTT	CASSQELRLGRDEKLFF
TRBV7-9	-	TRBJ1-5	-	TGTGCCAGCAGCTTAGATGGGGCAGGCAATCAGCCCCAGCATTTT	CASSLDGAGNQPQHF
TRBV7-6	TRBD2	TRBJ2-1	-	TGTGCCAGCAGCTTAGAGTTAGCGGGAAGGAATGAGCAGTTCTTC	CASSLELAGRNEQFF
TRBV6-5	-	TRBJ2-5	-	TGTGCCAGCAGTTACATGGCAGAAGAGACCCAGTACTTC	CASSYMAEETQYF
TRBV4-1	-	TRBJ1-5	-	TGCGCCAGCAGCCCGACGGGACATTTAGTTCAGCCCCAGCATTTT	CASSPTGHLVQPQHF
TRBV29-1	TRBD1	TRBJ2-5	-	TGCAGCGTTGTGACAGGGGGTTTTGAGACCCAGTACTTC	CSVVTGGFETQYF
TRBV29-1	-	TRBJ2-4	-	TGCAGCGTTGAAGATATCGAATCTGGGGGGGGCTCAAACATTCAGTACTTC	CSVEDIESGGGSNIQYF
TRBV7-9	-	TRBJ2-5	-	TGTGCCAGCAGCTCCCAAAGGACAGCACAAGAGACCCAGTACTTC	CASSSQRTAQETQYF
TRBV6-4	-	TRBJ1-5	-	TGTGCCAGCAGTGGGACAGGCAATCAGCCCCAGCATTTT	CASSGTGNQPQHF
TRBV29-1	-	TRBJ1-1	-	TGCAGCGTTGGCAGGAACACTGAAGCTTTCTTT	CSVGRNTEAFF
TRBV6-5	-	TRBJ1-3	-	TGTGCCAGCAGTTACGGGCAGCTCTCTGGAAACACCATATATTTT	CASSYGQLSGNTIYF
TRBV15	-	TRBJ2-5	-	TGTGCCACCAGCACCATCCAGGGGAAAGAGACCCAGTACTTC	CATSTIQGKETQYF
TRBV6-5	-	TRBJ2-5	-	TGTGCCAGCAGTTACAAGCCAATACAGGGCCAAGAGACCCAGTACTTC	CASSYKPIQGQETQYF
TRBV25-1	TRBD1	TRBJ1-1	-	TGTGCCAGCAGTGATCGGACAGGGGGGAACACTGAAGCTTTCTTT	CASSDRTGGNTEAFF
TRBV11-2	-	TRBJ2-7	-	TGTGCCAGCAGTCGCTCGGGGCCCTACGAGCAGTACTTC	CASSRSGPYEQYF
TRBV4-3	-	TRBJ2-5	-	TGCGCCAGCAGCCAAGATAGGGGGGCACAAGAGACCCAGTACTTC	CASSQDRGAQETQYF
TRBV4-3	TRBD2	TRBJ2-1	-	TGCGCCAGCAGCCAAGATTATAGTAGCGGGGTCTACAATGAGCAGTTCTTC	CASSQDYSSGVYNEQFF